This TCR beta chain was sequenced during a study of T-cell reconstitution after alpha-beta-depleted transplantation in children. This CDR3 is built from 15 residues. Losses at the gene ends were 3 bases for V and 2 bases for J; bases not matched to a gene: 6. CDR1 and CDR2 from the germline V gene are LNHNV and YYDKDF (reference sequence). This clonotype was observed a handful of times. Antigen unknown. Construction of the TCRbeta library involved unique molecular identifiers. TCRdb itself ran the PCR reads through MiXCR, one entry per CDR3 protein. The sample has approximately 800,000 distinct CDR3 sequences; 16% are singletons. Study findings and constraints: By one year post-transplant, T-cell counts and diversity largely arose from T cells that were newly produced. Recipient T cells and thymic progenitors that survived were the source of the high TCRbeta diversity seen at day 60 in some patients.

The source is a male patient younger than 18 who had a stem cell transplant for acute lymphoblastic leukemia, so the T cells may come from the graft donor. The sample consisted of PBMCs, mostly from graft donor cells, taken 360 days after TCRalphabeta/CD19-depleted stem cell transplant. The chain combines TRBV15 with TRBJ2-5; 7 bases are a match to TRBD2. The CDR3 reads CATSRDPSGQETQYF. CDR3 DNA sequence: TGTGCCACCAGCAGGGACCCTAGCGGACAAGAGACCCAGTACTTC.